This TCR beta chain was obtained from a study of blood T cell repertoires in COVID-19. The overall study: Collection of acute and convalescent COVID-19 samples took place in the United States, Italy and Spain. PBMCs, B-cell-depleted T cells, or T cells provided the cDNA or gDNA that made up the material.

Authors' processing steps: Quantification of nucleated cells was approximated via reference gene primer amplification. The protocol was immunoSEQ multiplex PCR, while the TCRdb copy is restricted to in-frame clones and leaves out a portion. V and J calls plus clone size are reproduced from that table; the DNA served to infer D and trimming. Here the sample spans over 70,000 clones, around 79% being singletons. After removal of 4 bases from V and 4 bases from J, the junction contained 4 bases not matched to a gene. The CDR3 length is 14 residues. Germline V gives CDR1 LGHNA, CDR2 YSLEER. The sequence came from an elderly woman with acute or convalescent COVID-19. V gene TRBV4-3 combines with J gene TRBJ1-2, with TRBD1 matching 9 bases. The sample comprised peripheral blood. The CDR3 DNA sequence: TGCGCCAGCAGCCGCGGGACAGGGACCTATGGCTACACCTTC. Its translation is CASSRGTGTYGYTF.